This paragraph covers one TCR beta chain sequence. The table came from immunoSEQ multiplex PCR; TCRdb's copy has only in-frame clones and leaves some out. The data hold 55,000 to 65,000 clones, with roughly 84% observed a single time. The data stem from a study of OX40 agonist ivuxolimab in advanced cancers. V shed 0 bases and J shed 4 bases, with 9 bases lying between them. CDR1 is LNHNV and CDR2 is YYDKDF in the germline V gene (reference sequence). This CDR3 contains 14 residues. Specimen: CD4+ or CD8+ T cells sorted from blood, collected in a trial of the OX40 agonist ivuxolimab. The receptor was isolated from an adult with an advanced solid tumor such as melanoma, head and neck, liver or kidney cancer. V and J are TRBV15 and TRBJ1-2, with D possibly matching TRBD1 (5 bases). In DNA, the CDR3 is TGTGCCACCAGCAGAGAAGGGACCGGCTATGGCTACACCTTC. This sequence encodes CATSREGTGYGYTF. Supplemented by reference TRBV15 and TRBJ1-2, the full variable domain reads DAMVIQNPRYQVTQFGKPVTLSCSQTLNHNVMYWYQQKSSQAPKLLFHYYDKDFNNEADTPDNFQSRRPNTSFCFLDIRSPGLGDTAMYLCATSREGTGYGYTFGSGTRLTVV.